Presented here are 29 T cell receptor beta chains from one specimen sequenced in a study of blood T cell repertoires in COVID-19 (dated by TCRdb to 2020 to 2021). The method behind the library was the immunoSEQ multiplex PCR assay. In TCRdb, the immuneACCESS table is reduced to in-frame sequences with V and J assigned. These tables do not hold every clone; where another copy was compared, an unresolved V gene accounts for under half, and the others remain unexplained. Across this sample there are about 400,000 clones, with just under 90% seen only once. Of the sample, around 9.3% is held by the ten largest clones. Specimen: PBMCs or T cells enriched from blood (not recorded which). These TCRs come from a woman in her forties or fifties who had recovered from COVID-19.

The chain has TRBV7-9 and TRBJ1-1, with D hard to call. The CDR3 covers 15 residues. CDR1 is SEHNR, CDR2 FQNEAQ, per germline (reference sequence). V shed 3 bases and J shed 1 base, with 12 bases lying between them. CDR3 sequence (DNA): TGTGCCAGCAGCTTGCCAGGAACGACGAACACTGAAGCTTTCTTT. Its protein is CASSLPGTTNTEAFF.

The chain joins TRBV18 to TRBJ1-4, with D hard to call. The V end lost 3 bases, the J end lost 5 bases, and 10 bases lay between the germline ends. The length of the CDR3 is 14 residues. CDR1 KGHSH and CDR2 LQKENI come from the germline V gene. CDR3 sequence: CASSPLQENEKLFF. For the CDR3, the DNA is TGTGCCAGCTCACCTCTCCAGGAAAATGAAAAACTGTTTTTT.

This rearrangement joins TRBV3-1 (or the pseudogene TRBV3-2) to TRBJ1-6; D possibly corresponds to TRBD1 (6 bases). V was pared by 5 bases and J by 3 bases, with 14 bases between. CDR3 length: 16 amino acids. Per the germline V gene, CDR1 is LGHDT and CDR2 is YNNKEL (reference sequence). CDR3 bases: TGTGCCAGCAGCGAACAGGGTGGCCTCTATAATTCACCCCTCCACTTT. It encodes CASSEQGGLYNSPLHF.

The chain couples TRBV30 to TRBJ1-1; TRBD1 aligns across 7 bases. Germline CDR1 and CDR2: GTSNPN and SVGIG (reference sequence). The CDR3 spans 17 residues. J lost 7 bases, V lost 0 bases, and 17 bases had no gene match. CDR3 DNA: TGTGCCTGGAGTGTACTAAGTCCCTGGACAGGCGCCCATGAAGCTTTCTTT. This sequence encodes CAWSVLSPWTGAHEAFF. The whole variable domain, filled in from reference TRBV30 and TRBJ1-1, reads SQTIHQWPATLVQPVGSPLSLECTVEGTSNPNLYWYRQAAGRGLQLLFYSVGIGQISSEVPQNLSASRPQDRQFILSSKKLLLSDSGFYLCAWSVLSPWTGAHEAFFGQGTRLTVV.

This rearrangement joins TRBV7-8 to TRBJ2-2; 14 positions match TRBD2. The CDR3 has 17 amino acids. In germline, CDR1 is SGHVS, CDR2 FQNEAQ. V lost 6 bases to trimming and J lost 7 bases; unmatched junction nucleotides: 10. CDR3 DNA: TGTGCCAGCAGTACCAGCCGGACTAGCGGGGGGTTCGGGGAGCTGTTTTTT. Translating gives CASSTSRTSGGFGELFF. The complete variable domain, with remaining parts taken from reference TRBV7-8 and TRBJ2-2, reads GAGVSQSPRYKVAKRGQDVALRCDPISGHVSLFWYQQALGQGPEFLTYFQNEAQLDKSGLPSDRFFAERPEGSVSTLKIQRTQQEDSAVYLCASSTSRTSGGFGELFFGEGSRLTVL.

This chain links TRBV19 with TRBJ1-2, with TRBD1 as a possible D gene (6 bases). Per the germline V gene, CDR1 is LNHDA and CDR2 is SQIVND (reference sequence). The CDR3 consists of 14 residues. V was cut by 3 bases and J by 4 bases, with 12 bases left in between. The CDR3 coding sequence is TGTGCCAGTAGTATCGGACAGATAGCCTATGGCTACACCTTC. Residues: CASSIGQIAYGYTF.

This chain connects TRBV14 to TRBJ1-1; D not resolved. In germline, CDR1 is SGHDN, CDR2 FVKESK. This CDR3 region has 12 residues. Trimming removed 2 bases at V and 5 bases at J, with 6 bases between. In DNA form, the CDR3 reads TGTGCCAGCAGCCAACTAAGTACTGAAGCTTTCTTT. Translating it yields CASSQLSTEAFF. The full variable domain, with the rest looked up from reference TRBV14 and TRBJ1-1, is EAGVTQFPSHSVIEKGQTVTLRCDPISGHDNLYWYRRVMGKEIKFLLHFVKESKQDESGMPNNRFLAERTGGTYSTLKVQPAELEDSGVYFCASSQLSTEAFFGQGTRLTVV.

The chain carries TRBV2 and TRBJ1-2; D not certain. The V gene lost 4 bases and the J gene lost 12 bases, with 9 bases spanning the gap. Germline assignment: CDR1 SNHLY and CDR2 FYNNEI. The CDR3 has 10 residues. CDR3 DNA: TGTGCCAGCAGTGGTCCCCAGAACACCTTC. Residues: CASSGPQNTF. Full variable domain (rest looked up from reference TRBV2 and TRBJ1-2): EPEVTQTPSHQVTQMGQEVILRCVPISNHLYFYWYRQILGQKVEFLVSFYNNEISEKSEIFDDQFSVERPDGSNFTLKIRSTKLEDSAMYFCASSGPQNTFGSGTRLTVV.

This chain connects TRBV18 to TRBJ1-5, with a possible D match to TRBD1 (6 bases). Trimming took off 3 bases at V and 6 bases at J, with 12 bases between the two ends. The CDR3 covers 14 residues. Germline lookup yields CDR1 KGHSH and CDR2 LQKENI. CDR3 DNA: TGTGCCAGCTCACCGACAGGACTAGGTCAGCCCCAGCATTTT. This translates into CASSPTGLGQPQHF.

V usage is TRBV30 and J usage is TRBJ2-7; D is perhaps TRBD1 (6 bases). The CDR3 extends over 12 amino acids. The V end lost 3 bases, the J end lost 7 bases, and 13 bases lay between the germline ends. Germline assignment: CDR1 GTSNPN and CDR2 SVGIG (reference sequence). The DNA of the CDR3 is TGTGCCTGGAGCCTTCCTAGGGGGGAGCAGTACTTC. The encoded protein is CAWSLPRGEQYF.

The chain is built from TRBV11-3 and TRBJ2-1; 10 bases agree with TRBD1. With V trimmed by 4 bases and J by 5 bases, 8 bases remained unmatched. The CDR3 is made up of 16 amino acids. Germline CDR1 is SGHNT and CDR2 is YENEEA. Written as DNA, the CDR3 is TGTGCCAGCAGCTCACGACAGGGGGCGCGAAACAATGAGCAGTTCTTC. Amino acid sequence: CASSSRQGARNNEQFF.

This clone appeared a few times. The V call is TRBV6-5, the J call TRBJ1-2; 8 nucleotides align to TRBD1. The CDR3 is 14 residues long. J gave up 9 bases and V 6 bases, and 12 bases lay outside the gene matches. CDR1 is MNHEY, CDR2 SVGAGI, per germline. In nucleotides, the CDR3 is TGTGCCAGCAGACTCCTTAAGGACAGGGACAGCTACACCTTC. Its translation is CASRLLKDRDSYTF.

The rearrangement links TRBV27 to TRBJ2-6, with 8 positions matching TRBD1. V was clipped by 6 bases and J by 0 bases; unmatched bases: 13. Germline V gene sequence: CDR1 MNHEY, CDR2 SMNVEV (reference sequence). The CDR3 is 19 amino acids. CDR3 region: CASRYNPGQAYSGANVLTF. CDR3 in DNA: TGTGCCAGCAGATATAACCCGGGACAGGCGTACTCTGGGGCCAACGTCCTGACTTTC. The entire variable domain, with the rest obtained from reference TRBV27 and TRBJ2-6, is as follows: EAQVTQNPRYLITVTGKKLTVTCSQNMNHEYMSWYRQDPGLGLRQIYYSMNVEVTDKGDVPEGYKVSRKEKRNFPLILESPSPNQTSLYFCASRYNPGQAYSGANVLTFGAGSRLTVL.

The gene calls are TRBV7-6 and TRBJ2-3; 7 bases are shared with TRBD1. This CDR3 region has 16 residues. Per the germline V gene, CDR1 is SGHVS and CDR2 is FNYEAQ. V lost 2 bases, J lost 0 bases, and 5 bases stayed unmatched. The CDR3 DNA follows: TGTGCCAGCAGCTTACGACAGGGCACGAGCACAGATACGCAGTATTTT. This encodes CASSLRQGTSTDTQYF.

The chain links TRBV25-1 to TRBJ1-1, with D unresolved. CDR3 size: 12 residues. Germline loops: CDR1 MGHDK, CDR2 SYGVNS. V lost 8 bases, J lost 0 bases, and 7 bases lay in between. For the CDR3, the DNA is TGTGCCAGCTGTAGCTTGAACACTGAAGCTTTCTTT. Amino acids: CASCSLNTEAFF.

To note about this clone: The identical CDR3 is also encoded by other nucleotide sequences in the sample. V and J are TRBV6-5 and TRBJ1-3; 7 bases are a match to TRBD1. CDR1 is MNHEY, CDR2 SVGAGI, per germline. Trimming at V came to 6 bases and at J to 1 base, leaving 3 bases not matched to a gene. This CDR3 is 14 amino acids long. CDR3 loop: CASSRQGSGNTIYF. CDR3 nucleotide sequence: TGTGCCAGCAGCAGACAGGGATCTGGAAACACCATATATTTT.

This clone has a single count. The rearrangement joins TRBV3-1 (or the pseudogene TRBV3-2) to TRBJ2-7; D is perhaps TRBD2 (7 bases). This CDR3 contains 14 residues. Deletions cut 5 bases from V and 2 bases from J, with 13 bases between. In germline, CDR1 is LGHDT, CDR2 YNNKEL (reference sequence). CDR3 sequence: CASSSQGTTYEQYF. The CDR3 DNA reads TGTGCCAGCAGCTCCCAGGGGACTACCTACGAGCAGTACTTC.

The J gene is TRBJ1-1, the V gene TRBV5-1; D unclear. The CDR3 extends over 14 amino acids. Looked up from germline, CDR1 is SGHRS and CDR2 is YFSETQ. V was clipped by 4 bases and J by 2 bases, with 12 bases between them. This chain's CDR3 is CASSPLFLNTEAFF. The DNA for the CDR3 is TGCGCCAGCAGCCCGCTTTTTCTAAACACTGAAGCTTTCTTT.

This clone was detected only a few times. This sequence joins TRBV7-9 and TRBJ1-3; TRBD1 aligns across 8 bases. The germline CDR1 and CDR2 sequences are SEHNR and FQNEAQ (reference sequence). The trim removed 8 bases at V and 3 bases at J, leaving 9 bases unmatched. There are 15 residues in the CDR3. DNA for the CDR3: TGTGCCAGCGCACACACGACAGGGGTTGGAAACACCATATATTTT. This gives the protein CASAHTTGVGNTIYF.

This clone was found once. The rearrangement uses TRBV19 and TRBJ1-5; D uncertain. Germline V gene data show CDR1 as LNHDA and CDR2 as SQIVND (reference sequence). This CDR3 region has 17 residues. Between the trimmed V and J ends, which lost 3 bases and 4 bases, there was a span of 19 bases. As DNA, the CDR3 is TGTGCCAGTAGTATGTACCGTATTTCCGGTCGGAATCAGCCCCAGCATTTT. It yields the protein CASSMYRISGRNQPQHF.

The V call is TRBV29-1, the J call TRBJ2-5, with 7 positions matching TRBD1. The CDR3 runs to 12 residues. Germline V gene sequence: CDR1 SQVTM, CDR2 ANQGSEA. V trimming: 7 bases; J trimming: 1 base; junction bases outside the gene matches: 3. This CDR3 reads CSAGTAQETQYF. The CDR3, as DNA: TGCAGCGCCGGGACAGCCCAAGAGACCCAGTACTTC. The full variable domain, its missing parts supplied by reference TRBV29-1 and TRBJ2-5, is SAVISQKPSRDICQRGTSLTIQCQVDSQVTMMFWYRQQPGQSLTLIATANQGSEATYESGFVIDKFPISRPNLTFSTLTVSNMSPEDSSIYLCSAGTAQETQYFGPGTRLLVL.

This chain uses TRBV5-6 with TRBJ2-7; TRBD2 matches at 8 bases. The CDR3 extends over 15 amino acids. CDR1 SGHDT and CDR2 YYEEEE come from the germline V gene. J was trimmed by 0 bases and V by 0 bases; bases with no gene match: 2. The DNA of the CDR3 is TGTGCCAGCAGCTTGGGGCGGGGGGACTCCTACGAGCAGTACTTC. Encoded protein: CASSLGRGDSYEQYF.

This chain joins TRBV3-1 (or the pseudogene TRBV3-2) and TRBJ2-3, with 7 bases identical to TRBD1. Unmatched junction bases numbered 2, after V lost 4 bases and J lost 4 bases. This CDR3 is built from 13 residues. The V gene's germline CDR1 is LGHDT and CDR2 YNNKEL (reference sequence). The CDR3 sequence is CASSRQGADTQYF. The CDR3 DNA sequence: TGTGCCAGCAGCCGACAGGGCGCAGATACGCAGTATTTT.

The count of this clone is one. The chain is built from TRBV5-1 and TRBJ2-3; 10 bases fit TRBD1. The CDR3 consists of 16 residues. In germline, CDR1 is SGHRS, CDR2 YFSETQ. The trim removed 4 bases at V and 1 base at J, leaving 6 bases unmatched. The CDR3 loop is CASSETGGYGTDTQYF. As DNA, the CDR3 is TGCGCCAGCAGCGAGACAGGGGGCTATGGCACAGATACGCAGTATTTT.

This chain links TRBV5-1 with TRBJ2-7, with 7 bases identical to TRBD2. Germline V gene data show CDR1 as SGHRS and CDR2 as YFSETQ. This CDR3 has 14 residues. Germline trimming cut 4 bases from V and 5 bases from J; bases unmatched to any gene: 9. CDR3 DNA: TGCGCCAGCAGCAACGCCCATGGGGGGGACGAGCAGTACTTC. Protein: CASSNAHGGDEQYF.

The chain carries TRBV29-1 and TRBJ2-5; TRBD2 is a possible D gene (7 bases). Germline V gives CDR1 SQVTM, CDR2 ANQGSEA. The V and J ends lost 2 bases and 5 bases respectively, with 18 bases between them. The CDR3 sequence is 15 residues long. CDR3: CSVEQRGGVWETQYF. DNA of the CDR3: TGCAGCGTTGAACAAAGGGGGGGTGTTTGGGAGACCCAGTACTTC.

The gene calls are TRBV6-5 and TRBJ1-6, with TRBD1 matching 8 bases. Germline trimming cut 1 base from V and 7 bases from J; bases unmatched to any gene: 6. The CDR3 loop spans 16 amino acids. CDR1 and CDR2 from the germline V gene are MNHEY and SVGAGI. The CDR3 loop reads CASSYWTGKGNSPLHF. DNA of the CDR3: TGTGCCAGCAGTTACTGGACAGGGAAAGGCAATTCACCCCTCCACTTT.

The chain is built from TRBV18 and TRBJ1-2; D not certain. Germline V gene lookup returns CDR1 KGHSH and CDR2 LQKENI. The CDR3 consists of 14 residues. The V end lost 5 bases, the J end lost 12 bases, and 22 bases lay between the germline ends. This chain's CDR3 is CASSANAERTFHTF. The CDR3 DNA reads TGTGCCAGCTCAGCAAATGCGGAACGCACGTTCCACACCTTC.

The chain recombines TRBV4-1 with TRBJ2-2; D perhaps matches TRBD2 (6 bases). The length of the CDR3 is 14 residues. Germline V lookup: CDR1 MGHRA, CDR2 YSYEKL. The ends were cut back, 5 bases at V and 2 bases at J, with 9 bases in the middle. Here the CDR3 reads CASSAGLNTGELFF. CDR3 coding DNA: TGCGCCAGCAGCGCGGGGCTTAACACCGGGGAGCTGTTTTTT.